The rows below give T cell receptor beta chains drawn from one sample of a study of STAT3 mutations in large granular lymphocyte leukemia. Some clones are missing from TCRdb's copy, which holds only in-frame ones; the method was immunoSEQ multiplex PCR. The sample carries 10,000 or so clones, 76% recorded once. The sample was peripheral blood mononuclear cells. The receptors here all came from a man in his fifties or sixties with T-cell large granular lymphocyte leukemia. Some clones in this sample may be carry-over from other donors' samples. The conserved cysteine and the conserved F or W are not part of the CDR3 here. The order of the fields is CDR3 length, D gene, J gene, V gene, CDR3 protein. D genes are given only for firm matches.

14 - TRBJ2-6 TRBV5-1 ATRSSQFSGANVLT
11 - TRBJ1-4 TRBV4-1 ASSPEALGKLF
13 - TRBJ2-6 TRBV4-3 ASSQRGSGANVLT
11 - TRBJ1-2 TRBV30 AWTVPGFDGYT
9 TRBD2 TRBJ2-7 TRBV6-5 ASRGGSGQY
9 - TRBJ2-1 TRBV30 ASSSYNEQF
11 - TRBJ2-1 TRBV5-1 ASSLVSYNEQF
14 TRBD1 TRBJ2-3 TRBV27 ASSSRGTGSTDTQY
13 TRBD1 TRBJ2-1 TRBV27 ASSPGTGANNEQF
9 - TRBJ2-2 TRBV7-9 ASSLVGELF
13 TRBD1 TRBJ2-3 TRBV7-9 ASSLAQGASDTQY
10 - TRBJ2-3 TRBV2 ASSENSNTQY
12 TRBD1 TRBJ2-3 TRBV27 ASSLGQATDTQY
11 - TRBJ1-1 TRBV7-9 ASSLAPRTEAF
13 - TRBJ2-2 TRBV10-1 ASSESGPITGELF
12 - TRBJ1-2 TRBV5-4 ASSSPTESMGYT
11 - TRBJ1-1 TRBV30 AWRMQQDTEAF
10 - TRBJ2-1 TRBV11-2 ASSLAGNEQF
13 - TRBJ2-2 TRBV7-8 ASSPLGGAVGELF
10 - TRBJ2-5 TRBV5-4 ASSSQKETQY
15 - TRBJ2-1 TRBV9 ASSVGAGQISYNEQF
14 TRBD2 TRBJ2-7 TRBV19 ASSIGGSGVTYEQY
11 - TRBJ1-1 TRBV30 AWSGQPNTEAF
16 TRBD2 TRBJ2-7 TRBV11-2 ASSLRPGTSGSRDEQY
13 - TRBJ2-1 TRBV5-4 ASSLEVNPNNEQF
12 TRBD1 TRBJ1-3 TRBV5-1 ASSAGTAGNTIY
13 - TRBJ1-3 TRBV5-5 ASSFETGTGNTIY
13 TRBD2 TRBJ2-7 TRBV6-5 ASSYQTAGGTRQY